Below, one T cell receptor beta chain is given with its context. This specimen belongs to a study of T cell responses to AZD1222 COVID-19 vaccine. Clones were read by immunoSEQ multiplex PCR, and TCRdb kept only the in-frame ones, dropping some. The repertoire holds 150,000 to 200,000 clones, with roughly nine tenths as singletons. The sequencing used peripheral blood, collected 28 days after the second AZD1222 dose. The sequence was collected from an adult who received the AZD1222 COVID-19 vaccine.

The CDR3 nucleotides read TGTGCCAGCAGGGACTCATTTTTCACTGAAGCTTTCTTT. It is translated as CASRDSFFTEAFF. The chain carries TRBV12-3 or TRBV12-4 and TRBJ1-1, with D unresolved. The CDR3 spans 13 residues. Trimming took off 6 bases at V and 4 bases at J, with 12 bases between the two ends.